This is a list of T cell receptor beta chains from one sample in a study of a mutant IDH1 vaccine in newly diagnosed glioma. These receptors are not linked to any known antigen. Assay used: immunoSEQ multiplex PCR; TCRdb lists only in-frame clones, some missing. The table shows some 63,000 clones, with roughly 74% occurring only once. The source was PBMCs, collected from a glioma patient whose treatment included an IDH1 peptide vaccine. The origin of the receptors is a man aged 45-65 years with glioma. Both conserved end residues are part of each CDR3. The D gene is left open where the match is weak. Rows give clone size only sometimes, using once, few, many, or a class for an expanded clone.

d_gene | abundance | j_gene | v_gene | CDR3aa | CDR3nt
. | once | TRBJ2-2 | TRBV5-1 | CASSTQGGNTGELFF | TGCGCCAGCAGCACTCAGGGGGGGAACACCGGGGAGCTGTTTTTT
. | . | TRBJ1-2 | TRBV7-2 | CASSLGVGSNYGYTF | TGTGCCAGCAGCTTAGGGGTTGGCAGTAACTATGGCTACACCTTC
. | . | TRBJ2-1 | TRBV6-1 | CASSGRGAIDNEQFF | TGTGCCAGCAGTGGGAGGGGGGCGATAGACAATGAGCAGTTCTTC
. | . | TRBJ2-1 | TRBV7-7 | CASSPEIGMDEQFF | TGTGCTAGCAGTCCCGAGATAGGGATGGATGAGCAGTTCTTC
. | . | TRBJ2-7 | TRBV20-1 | CSARRAYEQYF | TGCAGTGCTAGACGGGCCTACGAGCAGTACTTC
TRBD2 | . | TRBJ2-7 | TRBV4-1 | CASSQPKGLAGGSYEQYF | TGCGCCAGCAGCCAACCTAAGGGACTAGCGGGGGGGTCCTACGAGCAGTACTTC
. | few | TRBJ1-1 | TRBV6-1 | CASSGGWRGTEAFF | TGTGCCAGCAGTGGAGGGTGGAGGGGCACTGAAGCTTTCTTT
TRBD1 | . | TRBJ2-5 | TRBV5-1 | CASSFGTGGQETQYF | TGCGCCAGCAGCTTCGGGACAGGGGGCCAAGAGACCCAGTACTTC
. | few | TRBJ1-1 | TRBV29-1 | CSVEVQEESEAFF | TGCAGCGTTGAAGTACAAGAGGAGAGTGAAGCTTTCTTT
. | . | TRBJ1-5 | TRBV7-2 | CASSLEGGLGQPQHF | TGTGCCAGCAGCTTAGAAGGAGGCCTGGGTCAGCCCCAGCATTTT
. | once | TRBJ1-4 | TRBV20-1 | CSAGRRELFF | TGCAGTGCCGGGCGTAGGGAACTGTTTTTT
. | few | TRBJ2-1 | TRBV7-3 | CASSLWGLDVDEQFF | TGTGCCAGCAGCTTGTGGGGCCTCGACGTGGATGAGCAGTTCTTC
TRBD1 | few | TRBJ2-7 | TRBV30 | CAWSVYSYRGNGDYEQYF | TGTGCCTGGAGTGTTTATTCCTACAGGGGAAATGGGGACTACGAGCAGTACTTC
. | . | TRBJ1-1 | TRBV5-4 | CASTLGGGAANTEAFF | TGTGCCAGCACCCTAGGGGGGGGCGCGGCAAACACTGAAGCTTTCTTT
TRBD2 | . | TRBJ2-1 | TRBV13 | CASRSGGSVNEQFF | TGTGCCAGCCGCAGCGGGGGGTCGGTAAATGAGCAGTTCTTC
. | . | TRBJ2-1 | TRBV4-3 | CASSQDGNRYNEQFF | TGCGCCAGCAGCCAAGATGGAAACAGATACAATGAGCAGTTCTTC
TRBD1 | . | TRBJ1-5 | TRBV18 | CASSPRQGADQPQHF | TGTGCCAGCTCACCAAGACAGGGGGCAGATCAGCCCCAGCATTTT
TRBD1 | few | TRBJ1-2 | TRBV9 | CASSVGTGGHGYTF | TGTGCCAGCAGCGTCGGGACAGGGGGCCATGGCTACACCTTC
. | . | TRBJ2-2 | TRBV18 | CASYSRERTGELFF | TGTGCCAGCTACTCCAGGGAAAGGACCGGGGAGCTGTTTTTT
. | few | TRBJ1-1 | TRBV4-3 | CASSQGAGSVGAFF | TGCGCCAGCAGCCAAGGGGCGGGCTCGGTAGGAGCTTTCTTT
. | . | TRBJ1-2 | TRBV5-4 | CASSVTGTSNYGYTF | TGTGCCAGCAGCGTCACCGGGACGTCTAACTATGGCTACACCTTC
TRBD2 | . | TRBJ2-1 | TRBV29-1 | CSGIAGTDNEQFF | TGCAGCGGGATAGCGGGGACCGACAATGAGCAGTTCTTC
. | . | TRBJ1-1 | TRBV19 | CASRSGDTEAFF | TGTGCCAGTCGGAGCGGGGACACTGAAGCTTTCTTT
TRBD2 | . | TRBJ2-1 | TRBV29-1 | CSVGLGRSGRNEQFF | TGCAGCGTTGGACTGGGGCGAAGCGGGAGGAATGAGCAGTTCTTC
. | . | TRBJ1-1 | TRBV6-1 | CAIQRGLNTEAFF | TGTGCCATCCAGAGGGGCCTGAACACTGAAGCTTTCTTT
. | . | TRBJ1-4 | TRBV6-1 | CASSEGRLATNEKLFF | TGTGCCAGCAGTGAAGGGCGACTTGCAACTAATGAAAAACTGTTTTTT
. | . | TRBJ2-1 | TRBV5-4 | CASSLRVLNEQFF | TGTGCCAGCAGCTTGAGGGTTCTCAATGAGCAGTTCTTC
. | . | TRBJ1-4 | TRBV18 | CASARERQKLFF | TGTGCCAGCGCCAGGGAAAGGCAAAAACTGTTTTTT
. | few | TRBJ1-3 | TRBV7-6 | CASSLSSGESSGNTIYF | TGTGCCAGCAGCTTATCGTCAGGGGAGAGCTCTGGAAACACCATATATTTT
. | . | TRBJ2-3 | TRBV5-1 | CASSSKGGSTDTQYF | TGCGCCAGCAGCTCGAAGGGGGGAAGCACAGATACGCAGTATTTT
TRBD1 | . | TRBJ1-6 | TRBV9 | CASSVGQGQSPLHF | TGTGCCAGCAGCGTAGGACAGGGGCAATCACCCCTCCACTTT
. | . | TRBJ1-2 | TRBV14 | CASSPLGPLRYGYTF | TGTGCCAGCAGCCCACTCGGACCCCTAAGATATGGCTACACCTTC
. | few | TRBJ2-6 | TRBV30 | CAWSVFGAGANVLTF | TGTGCCTGGAGTGTTTTTGGAGCTGGGGCCAACGTCCTGACTTTC
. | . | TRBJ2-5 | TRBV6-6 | CATYATRGAGEETQYF | TGTGCCACTTACGCTACCCGGGGGGCGGGGGAAGAGACCCAGTACTTC
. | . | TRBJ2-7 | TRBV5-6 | CASSTPQPGHQYF | TGTGCCAGCAGCACCCCTCAACCGGGACACCAGTACTTC
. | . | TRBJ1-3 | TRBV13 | CASRSRGGNTIYF | TGTGCCAGCAGATCAAGGGGGGGAAACACCATATATTTT
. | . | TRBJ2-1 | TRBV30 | CAWTPRNLNEQFF | TGTGCCTGGACCCCTCGCAATCTCAATGAGCAGTTCTTC
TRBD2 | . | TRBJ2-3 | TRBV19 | CASSRAGGLLGVQYF | TGTGCCAGTAGTAGGGCGGGGGGGCTGTTGGGTGTGCAGTATTTT
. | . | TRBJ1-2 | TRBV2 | CASSDSVRDYGYTF | TGTGCCAGCAGTGATTCGGTCAGGGACTATGGCTACACCTTC
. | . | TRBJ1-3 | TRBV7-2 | CASSLSPQVIGGNTIYF | TGTGCCAGCAGCTTAAGCCCCCAGGTGATAGGCGGAAACACCATATATTTT
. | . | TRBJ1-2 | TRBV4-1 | CASSQAPSYGYTF | TGCGCCAGCAGCCAGGCGCCTTCGTATGGCTACACCTTC
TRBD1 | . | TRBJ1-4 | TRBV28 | CASSRLVTGNEKLFF | TGTGCCAGCAGCCGGCTTGTGACAGGGAATGAAAAACTGTTTTTT
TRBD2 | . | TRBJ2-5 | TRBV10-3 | CAISGTSGDQETQYF | TGTGCCATCAGTGGGACTAGCGGGGATCAAGAGACCCAGTACTTC
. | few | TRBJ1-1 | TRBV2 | CASSETGYGQDEAFF | TGTGCCAGCAGTGAAACGGGATATGGGCAAGATGAAGCTTTCTTT
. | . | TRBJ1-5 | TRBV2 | CASSEITSNQPQHF | TGTGCCAGCAGTGAAATAACTAGCAATCAGCCCCAGCATTTT
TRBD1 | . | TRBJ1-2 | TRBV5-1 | CASSSGQEYGYTF | TGCGCCAGCAGCTCGGGACAGGAATATGGCTACACCTTC
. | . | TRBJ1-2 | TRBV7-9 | CASSTSGHPNYGYTF | TGTGCCAGCAGCACCTCGGGGCACCCTAACTATGGCTACACCTTC
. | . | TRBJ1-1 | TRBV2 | CASSEAGKPRGEAFF | TGTGCCAGCAGTGAAGCGGGTAAGCCGCGGGGGGAGGCTTTCTTT
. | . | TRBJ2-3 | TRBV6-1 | CASSETTQWSTDTQYF | TGTGCCAGCAGTGAAACAACACAATGGAGCACAGATACGCAGTATTTT
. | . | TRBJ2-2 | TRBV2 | CASSLEGELFF | TGTGCCAGCAGTCTGGAAGGGGAGCTGTTTTTT
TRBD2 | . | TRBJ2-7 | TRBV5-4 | CASSLGTSGGGEQYF | TGTGCCAGCAGCCTAGGGACTAGCGGGGGCGGCGAGCAGTACTTC
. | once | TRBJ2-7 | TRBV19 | CASTPTGRYEQYF | TGTGCCAGTACTCCCACGGGGCGCTACGAGCAGTACTTC
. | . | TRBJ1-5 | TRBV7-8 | CASSAQGPNQPQHF | TGTGCCAGCAGCGCACAGGGTCCCAATCAGCCCCAGCATTTT
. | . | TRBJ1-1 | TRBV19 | CASSGAGAAEAFF | TGTGCCAGTAGCGGGGCTGGGGCCGCTGAAGCTTTCTTT
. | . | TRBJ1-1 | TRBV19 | CASKPLLGEAFF | TGTGCCAGTAAGCCTCTGCTAGGGGAAGCTTTCTTT
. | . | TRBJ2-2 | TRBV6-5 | CASSYHNTGELFF | TGTGCCAGCAGTTATCATAACACCGGGGAGCTGTTTTTT
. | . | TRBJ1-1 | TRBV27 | CASSLVRGGGTEAFF | TGTGCCAGCAGTCTTGTCAGGGGCGGCGGGACTGAAGCTTTCTTT
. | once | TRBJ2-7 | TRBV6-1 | CAIVDSSGSYEQYF | TGTGCCATCGTCGACTCAAGCGGCTCCTACGAGCAGTACTTC